Included here is one T cell receptor beta chain sequence, with context. Its antigen is as yet unknown. The data derive from a study of post-analysis software for immune sequencing data. The germline gives CDR1 SGHDT, CDR2 YYEEEE. This CDR3 has 14 amino acids. Trimming took off 2 bases at V and 6 bases at J, with 14 bases between the two ends. Unique-molecular-identifier-tagged TCR beta cDNA libraries were used. TCRdb processed the PCR reads anew with MiXCR; each CDR3 protein has one entry. Of approximately 460,000 distinct CDR3 sequences listed, approximately 46% are singletons. Study-level points and caveats: Compared with controls, patients had more of 4 to 6 TRBV segments, including TRBV5-6, TRBV5-1 and TRBV20-1.

The rearrangement joins TRBV5-6 to TRBJ1-1, with D unclear. This clonotype originated in a girl between 10 and 17 years old with multiple sclerosis. The sample taken for sequencing was blood. The CDR3 DNA follows: TGTGCCAGCAGCTTTATCCCCCTCTCTGCTGAAGCTTTCTTT. Protein: CASSFIPLSAEAFF. The whole variable domain, remainder taken from reference TRBV5-6 and TRBJ1-1, is DAGVTQSPTHLIKTRGQQVTLRCSPKSGHDTVSWYQQALGQGPQFIFQYYEEEERQRGNFPDRFSGHQFPNYSSELNVNALLLGDSALYLCASSFIPLSAEAFFGQGTRLTVV.